This entry lists 29 T cell receptor beta chains sequenced from one sample in a study of blood T cell repertoires in COVID-19. Sequenced by immunoSEQ multiplex PCR; TCRdb stores in-frame clones only, minus some. Of some 120,000 clones in the sample, around 90% were seen once. Sequenced input: peripheral blood. The source of these receptors is a man aged 55-75 years with COVID-19, enrolled during active disease.

V gene TRBV30 combines with J gene TRBJ1-1, with D unresolved. CDR3 length: 13 residues. With 3 bases removed from V and 6 bases from J, the gap between germline ends came to 14 bases. CDR1 GTSNPN and CDR2 SVGIG come from the germline V gene (reference sequence). CDR3 sequence reads: CAWSRTGEAEAFF. In DNA, the CDR3 is TGTGCCTGGAGCAGGACCGGGGAGGCTGAAGCTTTCTTT.

The V gene is TRBV5-1, the J gene TRBJ2-3; D gene ambiguous. The germline V gene encodes CDR1 SGHRS and CDR2 YFSETQ. V shed 1 base and J shed 3 bases, with 6 bases lying between them. The length of the CDR3 is 13 residues. For the CDR3, the DNA is TGCGCCAGCAGCTTGACCCGGACAGATACGCAGTATTTT. Protein product: CASSLTRTDTQYF.

The rearrangement uses TRBV30 and TRBJ1-2; TRBD1 matches 7 bases. Trimming at V came to 5 bases and at J to 2 bases, leaving 8 bases not matched to a gene. Germline V gene lookup returns CDR1 GTSNPN and CDR2 SVGIG (reference sequence). This CDR3 region has 14 residues. DNA of the CDR3: TGTGCCTGGTCTCCAGACAGGGAGAACTATGGCTACACCTTC. Amino acids: CAWSPDRENYGYTF.

This chain joins TRBV5-5 and TRBJ2-2; TRBD1 aligns across 7 bases. V trimming: 4 bases; J trimming: 4 bases; junction bases outside the gene matches: 7. CDR1 and CDR2 from the germline V gene are SGHKS and YYEKEE (reference sequence). The CDR3 is made up of 15 amino acids. In nucleotides, the CDR3 is TGTGCCAGCAGCGTAACAGGGGTGGGCACCGGGGAGCTGTTTTTT. This gives the protein CASSVTGVGTGELFF.

The chain joins TRBV6-6 to TRBJ1-1; possibly TRBD1 for D (6 bases). V lost 0 bases and J 8 bases, leaving 10 bases between the germline ends. Germline V gene sequence: CDR1 MNHNY, CDR2 SVGAGI (reference sequence). This CDR3 comprises 13 residues. The chain's CDR3 is CASSYSPGAEAFF. In DNA, the CDR3 is TGTGCCAGCAGTTACTCACCAGGGGCCGAAGCTTTCTTT.

V is TRBV4-1 and J is TRBJ2-7; 13 bases agree with TRBD2. V shed 4 bases, J shed 5 bases, and the junction held 5 bases outside the gene matches. Germline CDR1 MGHRA, CDR2 YSYEKL. CDR3 size: 15 residues. The CDR3 reads CASSRGTSGINEQYF. CDR3 in DNA: TGCGCCAGCAGCCGCGGGACTAGCGGGATCAACGAGCAGTACTTC.

The gene calls are TRBV3-1 (or the pseudogene TRBV3-2) and TRBJ2-5; the match to TRBD2 covers 8 bases. The CDR3 contains 16 residues. Germline V gene sequence: CDR1 LGHDT, CDR2 YNNKEL (reference sequence). With V trimmed by 5 bases and J by 2 bases, 10 bases remained unmatched. The CDR3 sequence is CASSNLPGTSQETQYF. The DNA of the CDR3 is TGTGCCAGCAGCAACCTACCCGGGACTAGTCAAGAGACCCAGTACTTC.

This clone was observed once. The genes are TRBV5-1 and TRBJ1-1, with D tentatively TRBD1 (5 bases). The germline V gene has CDR1 SGHRS and CDR2 YFSETQ. Deletions cut 0 bases from V and 1 base from J, with 13 bases between. This CDR3 region has 16 residues. The CDR3 spells CASSLDGPRENTEAFF. As DNA, the CDR3 is TGCGCCAGCAGCTTGGATGGCCCCAGGGAGAACACTGAAGCTTTCTTT.

The rearrangement joins TRBV28 to TRBJ2-7, with 8 positions matching TRBD2. The CDR3 extends over 15 amino acids. The V gene end was trimmed by 6 bases and the J gene end by 4 bases; junction bases not matched to a gene: 11. Germline CDR1 and CDR2: MDHEN and SYDVKM. The CDR3, as DNA: TGTGCCAGCAGGTCATTACCGGGACTAGGATACGAGCAGTACTTC. This gives the protein CASRSLPGLGYEQYF. Looking up the rest from reference TRBV28 and TRBJ2-7 gives the full variable domain: DVKVTQSSRYLVKRTGEKVFLECVQDMDHENMFWYRQDPGLGLRLIYFSYDVKMKEKGDIPEGYSVSREKKERFSLILESASTNQTSMYLCASRSLPGLGYEQYFGPGTRLTVT.

This clone was detected once. V and J are TRBV6-1 and TRBJ1-3, with D uncertain. This CDR3 contains 15 residues. V gave up 3 bases and J gave up 0 bases, with 9 bases separating them. Germline loops: CDR1 MNHNS, CDR2 SASEGT. CDR3 in DNA: TGTGCCAGCAGTGATAGCCTGAACTCTGGAAACACCATATATTTT. Protein sequence: CASSDSLNSGNTIYF.

The V gene is TRBV5-1, the J gene TRBJ1-3; TRBD1 is a possible D gene (6 bases). The CDR3 sequence is 14 residues long. Germline V gives CDR1 SGHRS, CDR2 YFSETQ. V was shortened by 4 bases and J by 1 base, with 9 bases between the two germline ends. This chain's CDR3 is CASSEQGSGNTIYF. The DNA for the CDR3 is TGCGCCAGCAGCGAGCAGGGGTCTGGAAACACCATATATTTT.

J is TRBJ2-7 and V is TRBV6-5; D is undetermined. This CDR3 is built from 13 residues. Germline V gives CDR1 MNHEY, CDR2 SVGAGI. V was shortened by 5 bases and J by 6 bases, with 14 bases between the two germline ends. The CDR3 protein is CASSNLLYFEQYF. CDR3 in DNA: TGTGCCAGCAGTAACCTTCTATACTTCGAGCAGTACTTC.

This rearrangement joins TRBV15 to TRBJ1-1; no reliable D call. V shed 8 bases and J shed 0 bases, with 13 bases lying between them. This CDR3 has 14 amino acids. The germline CDR1 and CDR2 sequences are LNHNV and YYDKDF (reference sequence). The CDR3 spells CATSSFFMNTEAFF. The DNA for the CDR3 is TGTGCCACCTCTTCCTTTTTTATGAACACTGAAGCTTTCTTT.

The chain carries TRBV24-1 and TRBJ1-2, with a tentative D call TRBD1 (6 bases). From germline, CDR1 is KGHDR and CDR2 SFDVKD. CDR3 length: 14 residues. Trimming left V 5 bases short and J 8 bases short, with 17 bases between. The CDR3 here is CATSAETGRGGYTF. The DNA of the CDR3 is TGTGCCACCAGTGCCGAGACAGGTCGCGGCGGCTACACCTTC.

This clone was seen once. The genes are TRBV4-3 and TRBJ1-5; TRBD1 might be the D (5 bases). The V gene's germline CDR1 is LGHNA and CDR2 YSLEER. The CDR3 is 16 amino acids. V was trimmed by 0 bases and J by 3 bases, leaving 12 bases between them. The CDR3 bases are TGCGCCAGCAGCCAAGATCCCAGGGAAATCAATCAGCCCCAGCATTTT. This codes for CASSQDPREINQPQHF.

The chain carries TRBV9 and TRBJ2-3; D is undetermined. The germline V and J ends were trimmed by 4 bases and 4 bases, with 13 bases remaining between them. This CDR3 region has 14 residues. CDR1 and CDR2 from the germline V gene are SGDLS and YYNGEE. CDR3 loop: CASSPGEVADTQYF. The CDR3 DNA reads as TGTGCCAGCAGCCCCGGAGAGGTGGCAGATACGCAGTATTTT.

The rearrangement uses TRBV5-4 and TRBJ1-2, with D uncertain. Trimming left V 0 bases short and J 0 bases short, with 12 bases between. This CDR3 contains 16 residues. Germline-derived CDR1 and CDR2 are SGHNT and YYREEE (reference sequence). CDR3 residues: CASSLGEGRTNYGYTF. DNA of the CDR3: TGTGCCAGCAGCTTGGGGGAGGGAAGGACTAACTATGGCTACACCTTC.

V is TRBV19 and J is TRBJ2-1; 8 bases are a match to TRBD2. Germline CDR1 and CDR2: LNHDA and SQIVND (reference sequence). The CDR3 covers 17 residues. J lost 4 bases, V lost 5 bases, and 13 bases had no gene match. The CDR3 loop is CASSPQPSGSYYNEQFF. The CDR3 nucleotides read TGTGCCAGTAGTCCTCAACCTAGCGGGTCATATTACAATGAGCAGTTCTTC.

The chain couples TRBV10-3 to TRBJ1-5; D not certain. The CDR3 is 13 amino acids. From germline, CDR1 is ENHRY and CDR2 SYGVKD. V dropped 2 bases and J dropped 7 bases, with 9 bases sitting between them. The CDR3 DNA reads TGTGCCATCAGTGAGGAGAGGGCCCAGCCCCAGCATTTT. Protein sequence: CAISEERAQPQHF.

The chain recombines TRBV28 with TRBJ2-3, with TRBD1 matching 7 bases. The CDR3 extends over 14 amino acids. CDR1 is MDHEN and CDR2 is SYDVKM in the germline V gene. V lost 10 bases to trimming and J lost 0 bases; unmatched junction nucleotides: 7. This CDR3 is CATRPGQSTDTQYF. Written as DNA, the CDR3 is TGTGCCACCCGACCGGGACAGAGCACAGATACGCAGTATTTT. Together with reference TRBV28 and TRBJ2-3, the CDR3 gives the full variable domain: DVKVTQSSRYLVKRTGEKVFLECVQDMDHENMFWYRQDPGLGLRLIYFSYDVKMKEKGDIPEGYSVSREKKERFSLILESASTNQTSMYLCATRPGQSTDTQYFGPGTRLTVL.

The chain uses TRBV24-1 and TRBJ1-2; tentative D call: TRBD1 (6 bases). The CDR3 consists of 13 residues. V lost 9 bases and J lost 8, with 18 bases in between. Germline V gene lookup returns CDR1 KGHDR and CDR2 SFDVKD. The CDR3 region is CATCARGGLGYTF. CDR3 bases: TGTGCCACCTGTGCTAGGGGGGGGCTGGGCTACACCTTC.

V and J are TRBV11-3 and TRBJ2-7; 10 nucleotides agree with TRBD1. The CDR3 sequence is 14 residues long. Germline V gives CDR1 SGHNT, CDR2 YENEEA. J was trimmed by 6 bases and V by 4 bases; bases with no gene match: 6. CDR3 nucleotide sequence: TGTGCCAGCAGCTGGGGACAGGGGCCCCTCGAGCAGTACTTC. Protein product: CASSWGQGPLEQYF.

V gene TRBV6-4 combines with J gene TRBJ2-1, with 9 bases matching TRBD2. The CDR3 extends over 16 amino acids. Germline-derived CDR1 and CDR2 are MRHNA and SNTAGT. V was pared by 3 bases and J by 5 bases, with 8 bases of the junction left unmatched. CDR3 bases: TGTGCCAGCAGTGAGCCCCCTAGCGGGACAAACAATGAGCAGTTCTTC. It translates to CASSEPPSGTNNEQFF.

J is TRBJ1-1 and V is TRBV19; 9 bases line up with TRBD1. Germline assignment: CDR1 LNHDA and CDR2 SQIVND (reference sequence). The CDR3 has 15 amino acids. Trimming took 4 bases from V and 3 from J; bases not matched to a gene: 6. The CDR3 reads CASSTQGARDTEAFF. In DNA, the CDR3 is TGTGCCAGTAGTACACAGGGGGCTCGGGACACTGAAGCTTTCTTT.

The V gene is TRBV2, the J gene TRBJ2-1, with 12 bases matching TRBD2. CDR3 size: 21 residues. Per germline, CDR1 SNHLY and CDR2 FYNNEI. V was pared by 0 bases and J by 0 bases, with 12 bases of the junction left unmatched. The CDR3 protein is CASSEAPSLAGGPSSYNEQFF. The CDR3 coding sequence is TGTGCCAGCAGTGAAGCTCCCTCCCTAGCGGGAGGGCCCAGCTCCTACAATGAGCAGTTCTTC.

J is TRBJ2-1 and V is TRBV3-1 (or the pseudogene TRBV3-2), with 12 bases fitting TRBD1. Germline V lookup: CDR1 LGHDT, CDR2 YNNKEL (reference sequence). This CDR3 spans 21 amino acids. V shed 0 bases, J shed 7 bases, and the junction held 19 bases outside the gene matches. The chain's CDR3 is CASSQEFGDRGRRGVLNEQFF. The CDR3 DNA reads as TGTGCCAGCAGCCAAGAATTCGGGGACAGGGGGCGCCGGGGGGTCTTAAATGAGCAGTTCTTC.

This clone occurred once. CDR3 nucleotides: TGCAGCGTGAGGACTAGCGACCTATACGAGCAGTACTTC. This translates into CSVRTSDLYEQYF. This sequence joins TRBV29-1 and TRBJ2-7, with 9 bases fitting TRBD2. CDR1 and CDR2 (germline): SQVTM, ANQGSEA. V trimming: 6 bases; J trimming: 4 bases; junction bases outside the gene matches: 7. The CDR3 length is 13 residues.

V gene TRBV28 combines with J gene TRBJ2-7; 7 nucleotides line up with TRBD2. J was trimmed by 5 bases and V by 2 bases; bases with no gene match: 12. The CDR3 runs to 16 residues. CDR1 is MDHEN, CDR2 SYDVKM, per germline. CDR3 bases: TGTGCCAGCAGTTTAGCCCAGCTCGCGGGAGAACACGAGCAGTACTTC. Its protein product is CASSLAQLAGEHEQYF.

This clone has just one count. V is TRBV15 and J is TRBJ2-1; the match to TRBD2 covers 8 bases. Trimming at V came to 1 base and at J to 7 bases, leaving 6 bases not matched to a gene. The CDR3 has 15 residues. The V gene's germline CDR1 is LNHNV and CDR2 YYDKDF (reference sequence). CDR3 loop: CATSRVGIAGNEQFF. In DNA form, the CDR3 reads TGTGCCACCAGCAGAGTCGGAATAGCGGGGAATGAGCAGTTCTTC.